Shown below are 7 T cell receptor beta chains from a single sample sequenced in a study of sequential checkpoint blockade in melanoma. Here immunoSEQ multiplex PCR was the method, and the copy in TCRdb shows in-frame clones only, minus some. The table lists around 34,000 clones, about four fifths of them singletons. Treatment specified: randomized to nivolumab then ipilimumab (arm A) or the reverse (arm B). Sequenced material: CD8+ T cells sorted from blood (inferred from file names), taken from a patient given nivolumab and ipilimumab in sequence. These receptors originate from a human donor with melanoma.

This chain links TRBV27 with TRBJ2-7, with 7 bases aligning to TRBD2. J lost 7 bases, V lost 6 bases, and 6 bases had no gene match. CDR1 is MNHEY, CDR2 SMNVEV, per germline (reference sequence). The CDR3 has 12 amino acids. The CDR3 DNA reads TGTGCCAGCAGCGAAAGGGAGGGGGAGCAGTACTTC. This sequence encodes CASSEREGEQYF.

This clone occurred once. V usage is TRBV6-1 and J usage is TRBJ2-7; unclear D gene. V was shortened by 2 bases and J by 0 bases, with 11 bases between the two germline ends. The CDR3 is 15 residues long. CDR1 is MNHNS and CDR2 is SASEGT in the germline V gene. Here the CDR3 DNA reads TGTGCCAGCAGTGAATATCCGGCAGGCTCCTACGAGCAGTACTTC. Protein product: CASSEYPAGSYEQYF.

CDR3 loop: CASSPRSGTSGSVDEQYF. Here the CDR3 DNA reads TGTGCCAGCAGTCCGCGATCCGGGACTAGCGGGAGCGTCGACGAGCAGTACTTC. The chain couples TRBV27 to TRBJ2-7, with 14 bases that match TRBD2. The CDR3 has 18 residues. Germline V gene sequence: CDR1 MNHEY, CDR2 SMNVEV (reference sequence). V gave up 5 bases and J gave up 5 bases; unmatched junction bases: 14.

The rearrangement links TRBV6-5 to TRBJ2-7; D gene uncertain. Germline values: CDR1 MNHEY, CDR2 SVGAGI. The CDR3 spans 14 residues. The germline V and J ends were trimmed by 0 bases and 2 bases, with 8 bases remaining between them. CDR3 bases: TGTGCCAGCAGTTACTCGGCAGAAACCTACGAGCAGTACTTC. Protein sequence: CASSYSAETYEQYF.

V is TRBV5-5 and J is TRBJ1-6; no firm D call. Per the germline V gene, CDR1 is SGHKS and CDR2 is YYEKEE (reference sequence). V was pared by 0 bases and J by 0 bases, with 7 bases between. The CDR3 has 16 amino acids. CDR3 residues: CASSLGLSSYNSPLHF. The CDR3 DNA sequence: TGTGCCAGCAGCTTGGGACTGAGCTCCTATAATTCACCCCTCCACTTT.

This sequence joins TRBV9 and TRBJ2-1; a possible D gene is TRBD2 (6 bases). The germline V gene has CDR1 SGDLS and CDR2 YYNGEE. The germline V and J ends were trimmed by 0 bases and 0 bases, with 10 bases remaining between them. The CDR3 is made up of 16 amino acids. CDR3 sequence reads: CASSVARGSSYNEQFF. The CDR3 nucleotides are TGTGCCAGCAGCGTAGCCCGGGGGAGCTCCTACAATGAGCAGTTCTTC.

By sample fraction, this clone is medium-sized (0.01 to 0.1%). The V and J genes are TRBV4-1 and TRBJ1-2, with D possibly TRBD1 on 6 matching bases. V lost 3 bases and J lost 4, with 12 bases in between. The CDR3 runs to 14 residues. Germline V gene sequence: CDR1 MGHRA, CDR2 YSYEKL. CDR3 loop: CASSQETGFYGYTF. In DNA, the CDR3 is TGCGCCAGCAGCCAGGAGACAGGTTTCTATGGCTACACCTTC.